This T cell receptor (beta chain) was profiled in a study of T cells in Graves' hyperthyroidism and ophthalmopathy (dated by TCRdb to between 2018 and 2021). Study-level background: Peripheral blood was sampled at the time of initial diagnosis, prior to any treatment. To identify distinguishing TCR V-J signatures, a discovery cohort of about 95 patients was used, comprising 40 to 45 with Graves' ophthalmopathy and some 60 with stable Graves' hyperthyroidism. Prospective prediction of ophthalmopathy was tested in an independent validation cohort of some 20 hyperthyroidism patients and 17 patients who later progressed to ophthalmopathy. For training and testing, the roughly 97 patients in the discovery cohort were randomly divided in a 7:3 ratio. In about 6 Graves' hyperthyroidism patients, the study also compared T-cell repertoires from thyroid tissue with T-cell repertoires from blood. After blood sampling, hyperthyroidism patients were treated with methimazole at a starting dose of 30 mg daily, and ophthalmopathy patients were treated with high-dose intravenous methylprednisolone. TCR Vbeta CDR3 sequencing of fewer than 150 peripheral blood samples (over 40 ophthalmopathy, about 80 hyperthyroidism and some 17 progressor patients) is reported in the paper. General study outcomes and caveats: In validation, the model predicted progression to ophthalmopathy with approximately 71% sensitivity and approximately 78% specificity, a median of roughly seven months before onset. A 13 V-J signature model separated ophthalmopathy from stable hyperthyroidism, with about 88% sensitivity and 81.08% specificity in cross-validation and 80%/75% in testing. Blood samples also contained most of the expanded thyroid clonotypes (frequency above 0.001), which suggests that blood repertoires may reflect thyroid immune responses. No statistical method was used to fix the sample size in advance, and group allocation was not hidden from the investigators.

Ophthalmopathy patients had moderately to severely active disease, with a Clinical Activity Score of 3 or more, a NOSPECS grade of 4 or more, and a disease duration of less than 3 months. Any patient with an uncontrolled infection, another autoimmune disease, pregnancy or lactation was excluded. Diagnoses were based on clinical symptoms, serum thyroxine and TRAb, thyroid ultrasound and orbital computed tomography. Ficoll-Paque density gradient centrifugation was used to isolate PBMCs from 8 to 10 ml of fresh peripheral blood. Trizol reagent was used to extract total RNA, and RNA quality was then checked on an Agilent 2100 Bioanalyzer. The TCR beta CDR3 regions were amplified from the RNA transcripts. The first round of RT-PCR for the TCR CDR3 was performed with the HTBI primer set and the Qiagen OneStep RT-PCR kit. Libraries were constructed in a second round of multiplex PCR, after which size selection and purification were carried out. The libraries were sequenced on an Illumina HiSeq2000 using paired-end 100 bp reads. As for how the authors treated the data: SOAPnuke was used to process the raw data, throwing out any read that contained adapters or uncalled bases, had a mean Phred below 15, or lacked an exact constant-primer or identifier match. COPE v1.2.5 was used to merge the high-quality paired reads, and each unique nucleotide sequence was defined as a clonotype. MiTCR v1.1 was used to align clonotypes to the IMGT TRBV, TRBD and TRBJ reference segments. The analysis included only V-J combinations with a frequency above 0.0001, which together covered approximately 99% of the repertoires. A TCS score was defined as the ratio of F50 (clonal expansion) to E x V (chaos), with BLOSUM62-based TCRdist applied between CDR3 peptides within each V-J. Welch's t-statistics and random forest reduced several hundred V-J features to 13, which were used in a naive Bayes classifier (R e1071). TCRdb applied fastp at Q25 and MiXCR to the public reads, then kept only in-frame beta chains. Duplicate CDR3 protein sequences are folded into a single record with the most common DNA and genes. TCRdb assigned the V and J calls; the authors' analysis was not used. For this sample the table gives about 600,000 distinct CDR3 sequences, of which about a sixth were detected only once. More than 3% of the sample comes from the top ten.

This clonotype was seen many times. No antigen is known for it. No base quality values were provided; no much bigger clone lies one nucleotide off. Including cysteine and phenylalanine, the CDR3 has 15 amino acids. Only the CDR3 region is kept as DNA, spanning 45 bases read in frame from base 1. V gives up 0 bases and J gives up 3 bases, and the segment between their germline ends measures 8 bases. CDR1 and CDR2 are drawn from the germline V gene (reference sequence): LGHDT, YNNKEL. The specimen was blood. The sequence was collected from a woman aged 40 to 50 with Graves' ophthalmopathy. The chain is assembled from TRBV3-1 and TRBJ2-2; matching of 6 bases hints at TRBD1 as the D gene. The nucleotide sequence reads TGTGCCAGCAGCCAAGACAGGGGATACACCGGGGAGCTGTTTTTT. Its coded protein is CASSQDRGYTGELFF. Joined to the reference TRBV3-1 and TRBJ2-2 proteins, this CDR3 gives the full variable domain: DTAVSQTPKYLVTQMGNDKSIKCEQNLGHDTMYWYKQDSKKFLKIMFSYNNKELIINETVPNRFSPKSPDKAHLNLHINSLELGDSAVYFCASSQDRGYTGELFFGEGSRLTVL.